This T cell receptor beta chain was sequenced for a study of blood T cell repertoires in COVID-19. Turning to the study itself: Both acute and convalescent COVID-19 samples were obtained from the United States, Italy and Spain. T cells, B-cell-depleted T cells, or PBMCs provided the cDNA or gDNA that served as material.

Per the original methods: Estimated nucleated cell counts came from reference gene primer amplification. The repertoire was sequenced with immunoSEQ multiplex PCR; TCRdb's copy has only in-frame clones and lacks some. V, J and clone size are those of that table, while D and trimming were read from the DNA. Counted here are fewer than 200,000 clones, about four fifths occurring once; the ten biggest clones make up about a tenth. The CDR3 is made up of 15 amino acids. V shed 6 bases, J shed 8 bases, and the junction held 13 bases outside the gene matches. The germline CDR1 and CDR2 sequences are MNHEY and SVGAGI.

Material: peripheral blood. This receptor was obtained from a man aged 70-80 years with active or convalescent COVID-19. The chain has TRBV6-5 and TRBJ2-3; 8 bases align to TRBD2. CDR3 sequence: CASRAGLGTPVTQYF. The CDR3 DNA follows: TGTGCCAGCAGGGCGGGACTAGGGACACCAGTTACGCAGTATTTT.